This is a list of T cell receptor beta chains from one sample in a study of blood T cell repertoires in COVID-19. The protocol was immunoSEQ multiplex PCR, while the TCRdb copy is restricted to in-frame clones and leaves out a portion. The data contain 200,000 to 250,000 clones, 80% of them singletons. Sequenced: peripheral blood. The receptor set was obtained from a woman in her sixties or seventies with acute or convalescent COVID-19. Each CDR3 is given with its conserved first and last residue. The order of the fields is clone size, D gene, V gene, J gene, CDR3 protein. The D gene is left open where the match is weak. Only part of the rows carry a size: once, few, many, or a class if the clone is expanded.

once	NA	TRBV6-5	TRBJ1-4	CASSTTDRTNEKLFF
NA	NA	TRBV23-1	TRBJ1-2	CASSQFSAGDPSPNYGYTF
NA	NA	TRBV6-2/TRBV6-3	TRBJ1-6	CASSPGQTYNSPLHF
NA	NA	TRBV6-5	TRBJ1-4	CASSYNSGEKLFF
NA	TRBD2	TRBV11-2	TRBJ2-3	CASSPGGFRDTQYF
NA	TRBD2	TRBV7-3	TRBJ2-1	CASSRGDYNEQFF
NA	NA	TRBV6-1	TRBJ2-5	CASSEARWVEETQYF
NA	TRBD1	TRBV6-1	TRBJ1-2	CASSDRDRDHGYTF
NA	NA	TRBV12-3/TRBV12-4	TRBJ1-1	CASNRQTPTEAFF
few	TRBD2	TRBV9	TRBJ2-7	CASSVATGTTYEQYF
NA	NA	TRBV7-8	TRBJ2-1	CASSLWENEQFF
NA	NA	TRBV5-1	TRBJ1-5	CASRYQGGGQPQHF
NA	NA	TRBV7-2	TRBJ2-5	CASSFAGVETQYF
few	NA	TRBV9	TRBJ2-3	CASSPRRGDTQYF
NA	TRBD2	TRBV29-1	TRBJ2-3	CSGRGSGRDTQYF
NA	TRBD1	TRBV10-3	TRBJ1-2	CAISESGDRLGGYTF